These 5 T cell receptor beta chains share one sample of origin, sequenced in a study of blood T cell repertoires in COVID-19. Using immunoSEQ multiplex PCR, the repertoire was profiled, and TCRdb retains in-frame clones only, with some absent. The sample consists of 62,000 or so clones, roughly 80% of them appearing once. What was sequenced was PBMCs or T cells enriched from blood (not recorded which). The receptors shown here come from a woman aged 40 to 49 with acute COVID-19.

The chain joins TRBV28 to TRBJ2-2; 8 bases align to TRBD1. Trimming removed 5 bases from V and 6 bases from J; junction bases left unmatched: 8. This CDR3 spans 15 amino acids. CDR1 is MDHEN and CDR2 is SYDVKM in the germline V gene. The DNA of the CDR3 is TGTGCCAGCAGTCCGACAGGGGCAGGCGCCGGGGAGCTGTTTTTT. The encoded protein is CASSPTGAGAGELFF.

The chain couples TRBV18 to TRBJ2-7; D gene uncertain. Germline V gives CDR1 KGHSH, CDR2 LQKENI. The CDR3 spans 13 residues. V was clipped by 2 bases and J by 7 bases, with 12 bases between them. CDR3 sequence (DNA): TGTGCCAGCTCACCAAGTCTAGAAAAAGAGCAGTACTTC. Encoded protein: CASSPSLEKEQYF.

This clone was seen a few times. V and J are TRBV14 and TRBJ1-2; D is unclear. Germline V gene data show CDR1 as SGHDN and CDR2 as FVKESK. Between the trimmed V and J ends, which lost 2 bases and 4 bases, there was a span of 8 bases. The CDR3 is made up of 13 amino acids. The CDR3 DNA follows: TGTGCCAGCAGCCAAACTAGGTCCTATGGCTACACCTTC. The encoded protein is CASSQTRSYGYTF.

The chain links TRBV5-4 to TRBJ2-2; 9 positions agree with TRBD1. With V trimmed by 7 bases and J by 2 bases, 6 bases remained unmatched. This CDR3 spans 15 amino acids. Germline V CDR1 and CDR2: SGHNT, YYREEE (reference sequence). CDR3 bases: TGTGCCAGCCGTCAGGGACAGGGAAACACCGGGGAGCTGTTTTTT. Translated: CASRQGQGNTGELFF.

This chain links TRBV19 with TRBJ1-4; D is possibly TRBD1 (6 bases). This CDR3 has 14 residues. Germline V gives CDR1 LNHDA, CDR2 SQIVND (reference sequence). Trimming shortened V by 8 bases and J by 8 bases, and 18 bases separated the two germline ends. CDR3 loop: CASRQSRGIEKLFF. CDR3 nucleotides: TGTGCCAGTCGCCAAAGCAGGGGAATCGAAAAACTGTTTTTT.